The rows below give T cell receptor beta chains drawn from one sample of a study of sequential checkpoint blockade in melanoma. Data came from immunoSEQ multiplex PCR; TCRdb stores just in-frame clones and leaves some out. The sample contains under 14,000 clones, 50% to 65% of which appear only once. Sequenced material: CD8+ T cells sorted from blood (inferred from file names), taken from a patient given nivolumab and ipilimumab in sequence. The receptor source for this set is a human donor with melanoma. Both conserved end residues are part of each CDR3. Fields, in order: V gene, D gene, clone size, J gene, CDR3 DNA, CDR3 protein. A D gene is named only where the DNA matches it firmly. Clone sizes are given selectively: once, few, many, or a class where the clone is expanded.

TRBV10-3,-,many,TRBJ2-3,TGTGCCATCGGCGGGTCCCAAAGGAGCACAGATACGCAGTATTTT,CAIGGSQRSTDTQYF
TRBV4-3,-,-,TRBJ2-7,TGCGCCAGCAGCCAAGAGACTGGAACCTACGAGCAGTACTTC,CASSQETGTYEQYF
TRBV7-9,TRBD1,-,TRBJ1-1,TGTGCCAGCAGCTTCCCAGGGGGCACTGAAGCTTTCTTT,CASSFPGGTEAFF
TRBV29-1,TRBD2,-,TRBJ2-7,TGCAGCGTTGAACAGACTAGCGGAGGACGCTACGAGCAGTACTTC,CSVEQTSGGRYEQYF
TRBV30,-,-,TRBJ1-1,TGTGCCTGGAGTGTGGGAGTGAACACTGAAGCTTTCTTT,CAWSVGVNTEAFF
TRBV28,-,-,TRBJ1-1,TGTGCCAGCAGGGGCGGGGGCACTGAAGCTTTCTTT,CASRGGGTEAFF
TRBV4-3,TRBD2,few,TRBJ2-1,TGCGCCAGCAGCCAAGGGACTAGCGGGAGCTATGAGCAGTTCTTC,CASSQGTSGSYEQFF
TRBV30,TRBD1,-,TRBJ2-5,TGTGCCTGGAGGGGGGGGACAGGGGCTGGGGAGACCCAGTACTTC,CAWRGGTGAGETQYF
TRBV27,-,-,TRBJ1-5,TGTGCCAGCAGCTTGGGGGGTTATCAGCCCCAGCATTTT,CASSLGGYQPQHF
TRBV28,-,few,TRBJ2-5,TGTGCCAGCAGTTTGCAGGAACCAGAGGAGACCCAGTACTTC,CASSLQEPEETQYF
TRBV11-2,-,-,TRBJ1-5,TGTGCCAGCAGCTTTACCGGGACTGCCGAGGGCCAGCCCCAGCATTTT,CASSFTGTAEGQPQHF
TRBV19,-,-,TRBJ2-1,TGTGCCAGTTCTGCGGGGAGCTCCTACAATGAGCAGTTCTTC,CASSAGSSYNEQFF
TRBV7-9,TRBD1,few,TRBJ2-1,TGTGCCAGCAGACTAGGACAGGGACCCAATGAGCAGTTCTTC,CASRLGQGPNEQFF
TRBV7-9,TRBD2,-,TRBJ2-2,TGTGCCAGCGGATACGATGGGACTAGCGGGCAATTGAACACCGGGGAGCTGTTTTTT,CASGYDGTSGQLNTGELFF
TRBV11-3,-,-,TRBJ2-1,TGTGCCAGCAGCTTAGGGTACGGGACACTCGATGAGCAGTTCTTC,CASSLGYGTLDEQFF
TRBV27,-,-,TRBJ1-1,TGTGCCAGCAGTTTATCACCACAGGGTCGGATGAACACTGAAGCTTTCTTT,CASSLSPQGRMNTEAFF
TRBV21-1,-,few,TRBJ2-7,TGTGCCAGCAGCAAAAACGGACAGTCCCGAGGGTACGAGCAGTACTTC,CASSKNGQSRGYEQYF
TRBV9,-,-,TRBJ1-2,TGTGCCAGCAGCGTAGGAAACAGCCCTCAGGGCTACACCTTC,CASSVGNSPQGYTF
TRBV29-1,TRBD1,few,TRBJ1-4,TGCAGCGTGCCCGGGACAGGGGGCATTGAAAAACTGTTTTTT,CSVPGTGGIEKLFF
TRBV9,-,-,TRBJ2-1,TGTGCCAGCAGCGTAGGAGGGAGCGCGACCTACAATGAGCAGTTCTTC,CASSVGGSATYNEQFF
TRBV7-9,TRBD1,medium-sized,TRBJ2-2,TGTGCCAGCAGCTTAAGATGGACCCCTAGACAGGGGGACACCGGGGAGCTGTTTTTT,CASSLRWTPRQGDTGELFF
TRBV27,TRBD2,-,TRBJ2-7,TGTGCCAGCGCCGGGACTAGCTCCTACGAGCAGTACTTC,CASAGTSSYEQYF
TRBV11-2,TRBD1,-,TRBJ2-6,TGTGCCAGCAGCGCCGGGACAGGCTTTCATGGGGCCAACGTCCTGACTTTC,CASSAGTGFHGANVLTF
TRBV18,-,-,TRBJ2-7,TGTGCCAGCTCAGCAGCTGAGGGTCAACGGAGCTACGAGCAGTACTTC,CASSAAEGQRSYEQYF
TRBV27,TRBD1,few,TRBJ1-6,TGTGCCAGCAGTTTAGCTTACGTCCTTAGACAGGGCGTTCCTAATTCACCCCTCCACTTT,CASSLAYVLRQGVPNSPLHF
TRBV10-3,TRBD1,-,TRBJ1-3,TGTGCCACATCGGACAGGGCGAAGAAGAGTTCTGGAAACACCATATATTTT,CATSDRAKKSSGNTIYF
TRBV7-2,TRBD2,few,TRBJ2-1,TGTGCCAGCAGCCCGGATAGCGGGAGGCCCCTTCACAATGAGCAGTTCTTC,CASSPDSGRPLHNEQFF
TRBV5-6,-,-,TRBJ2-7,TGTGCCAGCAGCTTTCAGGTCAGCTCCTACGAGCAGTACTTC,CASSFQVSSYEQYF
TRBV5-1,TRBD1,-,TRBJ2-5,TGCGCCAGCAGCTGGTTTTTGACAGGGGGAAAAGAGACCCAGTACTTC,CASSWFLTGGKETQYF
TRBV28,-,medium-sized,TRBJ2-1,TGTGCCAGCAGTTGGGGCCATGAGCAGTTCTTC,CASSWGHEQFF
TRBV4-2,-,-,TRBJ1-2,TGTGCCAGCAGCTTGGCCACAGGGTATGATGGCTACACCTTC,CASSLATGYDGYTF
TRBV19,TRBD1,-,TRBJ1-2,TGTGCCAGTAGTATACAGGGGGCTAACTATGGCTACACCTTC,CASSIQGANYGYTF
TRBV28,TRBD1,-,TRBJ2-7,TGTGCCACCGGCGAGGACAGGGCAGGCTACGAGCAGTACTTC,CATGEDRAGYEQYF
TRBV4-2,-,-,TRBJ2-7,TGTGCCAGCAGCTGGCCGGACAGCTACGAGCAGTACTTC,CASSWPDSYEQYF
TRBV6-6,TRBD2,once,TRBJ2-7,TGTGCCAGCAGTCAAGGGACTAGCGGCTACGAGCAGTACTTC,CASSQGTSGYEQYF
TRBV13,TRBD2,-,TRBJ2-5,TGTGCCAGCAGCTTCCTGGCGGGAGGCCTCCAAGAGACCCAGTACTTC,CASSFLAGGLQETQYF
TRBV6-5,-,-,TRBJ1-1,TGTGCCAGCAGTTTTGGGAGGTACACTGAAGCTTTCTTT,CASSFGRYTEAFF
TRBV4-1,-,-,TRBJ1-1,TGTGCCAGCAGCCAAGCGGGGGGGAACACTGAAGCTTTCTTT,CASSQAGGNTEAFF
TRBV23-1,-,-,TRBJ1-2,TGCGCCAGCAGTCAACATGCGGTGGACTATGGCTACACCTTC,CASSQHAVDYGYTF
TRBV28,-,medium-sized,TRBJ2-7,TGTGCCAGCAGTCTCCTGGACAGCTCCTACGAGCAGTACTTC,CASSLLDSSYEQYF
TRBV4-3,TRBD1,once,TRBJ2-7,TGCGCCAGCAGTCCGGACAGGGCTTCCTACGAGCAGTACTTC,CASSPDRASYEQYF
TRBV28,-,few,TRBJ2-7,TGTGCCAGCAGTTCCATCTCCCCGAGGGACGAGCAGTACTTC,CASSSISPRDEQYF
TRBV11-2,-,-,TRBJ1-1,TGTGCCAGCAGCTTAAGTGGACACGAAGCTTTCTTT,CASSLSGHEAFF
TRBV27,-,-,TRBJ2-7,TGTGCCAGCAGTTTTTCCGGCTACGAGCAGTACTTC,CASSFSGYEQYF
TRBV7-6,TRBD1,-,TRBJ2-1,TGTGCCAGCAGCCGACCCGCTGGTGACAGGGGGTCAAATGAGCAGTTCTTC,CASSRPAGDRGSNEQFF
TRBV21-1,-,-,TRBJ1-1,TGTGCCAGCAGGGTTCGGGACAGGGAATATGAGTGGACTGAAGCTTTCTTT,CASRVRDREYEWTEAFF
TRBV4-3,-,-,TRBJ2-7,TGCGCCAGCAGCCGCGACAGGCTTTTCGACGAGCAGTACTTC,CASSRDRLFDEQYF
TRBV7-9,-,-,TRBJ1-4,TGTGCCAGCAGCGGACAGATTAATGAAAAACTGTTTTTT,CASSGQINEKLFF
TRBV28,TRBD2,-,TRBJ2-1,TGTGCCAGCAGCCCGGGACTAGCGGGAGACAATGAGCAGTTCTTC,CASSPGLAGDNEQFF
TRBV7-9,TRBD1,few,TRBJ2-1,TGTGCCAGCAGCTTGTCCGGGACAGGGGATGGGGGTGAGCAGTTCTTC,CASSLSGTGDGGEQFF